The next 7 T cell receptor beta chains were all read from a single sample in a study of T cell responses to AZD1222 COVID-19 vaccine. Assay used: immunoSEQ multiplex PCR; TCRdb lists only in-frame clones, some missing. The data contain 150,000 to 200,000 clones, approximately 87% of them singletons. The sequencing used peripheral blood, collected on day 0 of MenACWY control vaccination. The receptors here all came from an adult in good health.

This clone was detected only a few times. The gene calls are TRBV7-9 and TRBJ2-2; no clear D gene. In germline, CDR1 is SEHNR, CDR2 FQNEAQ (reference sequence). Between the trimmed V and J ends, which lost 6 bases and 1 base, there was a span of 15 bases. The CDR3 is 16 residues long. The CDR3 region has the DNA TGTGCCAGCAGATGGCCGGATCGACTGAACACCGGGGAGCTGTTTTTT. Encoded protein: CASRWPDRLNTGELFF.

The chain employs TRBV10-3 and TRBJ2-7; D is undetermined. Germline V gene data show CDR1 as ENHRY and CDR2 as SYGVKD. CDR3 length equals 13 residues. Trimming shortened V by 10 bases and J by 0 bases, and 13 bases separated the two germline ends. CDR3 coding DNA: TGTGCCACCCAACCTCAGGACTCCTACGAGCAGTACTTC. Its translation: CATQPQDSYEQYF.

The chain has TRBV30 and TRBJ2-7; D might be TRBD1 or TRBD2, each matching 5 bases. CDR1 and CDR2 from the germline V gene are GTSNPN and SVGIG (reference sequence). The CDR3 is 13 amino acids. Trimming pared 2 bases from V and 1 base from J, leaving 9 bases between. This chain's CDR3 is CAWSWDRSYEQYF. For the CDR3, the DNA is TGTGCCTGGAGTTGGGACCGATCCTACGAGCAGTACTTC.

The chain joins TRBV28 to TRBJ1-6; D is unresolved. V shed 7 bases and J shed 5 bases, with 12 bases lying between them. The CDR3 is 14 residues long. Germline values: CDR1 MDHEN, CDR2 SYDVKM. CDR3 coding DNA: TGTGCCAGCACCCTCACCGGGGATAATTCACCCCTCCACTTT. Its translation: CASTLTGDNSPLHF.

This chain joins TRBV10-2 and TRBJ2-7; 8 bases match TRBD2. With 5 bases clipped from V and 2 bases from J, the junction kept 8 bases outside the gene matches. This CDR3 comprises 15 residues. CDR1 is WSHSY and CDR2 is SAAADI in the germline V gene. The CDR3 here is CASSTVTSAPYEQYF. The CDR3 nucleotides are TGCGCCAGCAGTACGGTGACTAGCGCGCCCTACGAGCAGTACTTC.

The chain recombines TRBV9 with TRBJ2-1; D tentatively fits TRBD1 or TRBD2 (7 bases each). CDR3 size: 15 residues. V lost 3 bases, J lost 4 bases, and 14 bases lay in between. Germline CDR1 reads SGDLS; CDR2 reads YYNGEE. In DNA form, the CDR3 reads TGTGCCAGCAGCGACGGGGGGACAGAATACAATGAGCAGTTCTTC. Its protein product is CASSDGGTEYNEQFF.

The rearrangement links TRBV9 to TRBJ2-5; TRBD1 might be the D (5 bases). CDR3 length: 13 amino acids. Germline lookup yields CDR1 SGDLS and CDR2 YYNGEE. V shed 1 base and J shed 4 bases, with 8 bases lying between them. CDR3 amino acids: CASSVTGTETQYF. The CDR3 DNA sequence: TGTGCCAGCAGCGTAACAGGAACAGAGACCCAGTACTTC.